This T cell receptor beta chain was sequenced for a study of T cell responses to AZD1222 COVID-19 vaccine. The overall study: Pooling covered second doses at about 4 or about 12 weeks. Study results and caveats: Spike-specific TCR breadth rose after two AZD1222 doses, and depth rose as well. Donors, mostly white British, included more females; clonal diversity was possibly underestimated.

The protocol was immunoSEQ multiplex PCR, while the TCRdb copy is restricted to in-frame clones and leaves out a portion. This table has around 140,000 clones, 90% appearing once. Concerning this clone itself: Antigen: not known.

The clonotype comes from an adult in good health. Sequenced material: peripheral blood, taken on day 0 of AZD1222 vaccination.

The CDR3, as DNA: TGTGCCAGCAGCGAGACAGCTAAATCACCCCTCCACTTT. This sequence encodes CASSETAKSPLHF. The chain has TRBV11-3 and TRBJ1-6; perhaps TRBD1 as D (5 bases). V was clipped by 5 bases and J by 10 bases, with 12 bases between them. This CDR3 region has 13 residues. The V gene's germline CDR1 is SGHNT and CDR2 YENEEA.